This TCR beta chain was captured in a study of CD8 T cells in Susac syndrome (dated by TCRdb to 2018 to 2020). Background on the whole study: Among the Susac syndrome patients who were sequenced, clinically active disease was present in about 6 and clinical remission was observed in eight or nine. At blood withdrawal, Susac syndrome patients were therapy-naive, treated with corticosteroids (with IVIg additionally given to some), or treated with IVIg alone. Repertoire sequencing was used to test whether CD8+ T cell activation and differentiation in Susac syndrome was antigen driven. What the study reported, not specific to this receptor: The TCR sequencing and HLA analysis was acknowledged to have included a relatively small number of individuals. In the CD4+ T cell repertoire of Susac syndrome patients, clonal expansion was not detected.

As for this clonotype: Its antigen is not yet known. Base-call qualities are not available, and no considerably larger clone is one nucleotide away.

High-throughput TCR beta sequencing profiled peripheral blood CD8+ and CD4+ T cells from healthy donors, Susac syndrome patients and multiple sclerosis patients. Recently defined diagnostic criteria for definite or probable disease were met by the Susac syndrome patients. Bulk CD8+ and CD4+ T cells were purified magnetically by negative isolation, whereas CD8+ TEMRA cells were enriched by FACS. Blood was drawn into EDTA tubes, processed within 24 hours, and PBMCs were isolated by density gradient centrifugation. PBMCs intended for TCR sequencing were cryopreserved in liquid nitrogen and thawed later in a water bath at 37 degrees C. The sorted or isolated CD4+, CD8+ and CD8+ TEMRA cells reached a purity of at least 90%. V is cut back by 4 bases and J by 7 bases, with 5 bases in the junction unmatched. CDR1 GTSNPN and CDR2 SVGIG were looked up in the germline V gene (reference sequence). The CDR3, cysteine through phenylalanine, is 14 amino acids long. CDR3 DNA only is kept here, 42 bases in frame from base 1.

RNA was extracted with the RNeasy kit and roughly 0.5 to 1 ug was reverse transcribed using random hexamers. The immunoSEQ multiplex PCR assay, which covers 54 Vbeta and 13 Jbeta segments, was used to amplify TCR beta CDR3 regions. PCR amplification bias was corrected by using a synthetic template baseline for primer optimization and computational correction. Per the original workflow: Reads were assigned to V, D and J genes according to IMGT and analyzed in immunoSEQ Analyzer, with only productive sequences retained. Clonality was computed as one minus Shannon entropy normalized by log2 of the number of productive unique sequences. For each patient and control, public and private clones were evaluated within the 100 most prevalent clones. Clones were defined as Susac-specific when absent from the healthy and MS cohorts, from some 1,100 published viral clones and from other ImmuneACCESS disease sequences. TCRdb's own reprocessing of the public reads used fastp at Q25 and MiXCR and kept productive beta chains. Every entry covers one CDR3 protein and lists the most common genes and DNA from its rows. TCRdb's processing, not the authors', yielded these V and J calls. Here the sample has about 140,000 distinct CDR3 sequences; about 95% occur a single time. 0.13% to 0.15% of the sample lies in the top ten.

The source material was CD4+ T cells from PBMCs. The V and J segments used are TRBV30 and TRBJ2-1; 12 nucleotides in the junction match TRBD2. The source of this sequence is a human donor with Susac syndrome. CDR3 reads: CAWNRLAGVNEQFF. In nucleotides, the sequence is TGTGCCTGGAATCGACTAGCGGGAGTGAATGAGCAGTTCTTC.